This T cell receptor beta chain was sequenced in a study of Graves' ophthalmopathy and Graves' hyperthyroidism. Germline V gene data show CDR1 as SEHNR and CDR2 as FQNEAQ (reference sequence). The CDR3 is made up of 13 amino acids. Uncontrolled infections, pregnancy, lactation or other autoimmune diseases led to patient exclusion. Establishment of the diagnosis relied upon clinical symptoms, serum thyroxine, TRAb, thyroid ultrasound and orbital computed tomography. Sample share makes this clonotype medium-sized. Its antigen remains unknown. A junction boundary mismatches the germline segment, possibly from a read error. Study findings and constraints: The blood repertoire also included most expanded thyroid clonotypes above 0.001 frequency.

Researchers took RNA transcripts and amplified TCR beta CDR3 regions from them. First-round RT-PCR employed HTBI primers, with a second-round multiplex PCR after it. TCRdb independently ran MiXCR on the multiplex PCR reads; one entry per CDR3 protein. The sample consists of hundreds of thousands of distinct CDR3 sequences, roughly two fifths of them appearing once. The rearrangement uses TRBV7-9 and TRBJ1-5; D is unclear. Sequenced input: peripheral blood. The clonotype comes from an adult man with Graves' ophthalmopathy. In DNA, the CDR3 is TGCGCCAGCAGCTTGGCCGAGAATCAGCCCCAGCATTTT. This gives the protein CASSLAENQPQHF.